This T cell receptor (beta chain) was found in a study of vaccination effects on CD4 cells after COVID-19. About the research overall: Post-vaccine specimens were collected at a median of 72 days following the second dose.

Study-level points and caveats: Both infection-induced and vaccine-induced clones contracted markedly at late post-vaccination timepoints.

As concerns this clone: Its antigen is unknown.

Produced via immunoSEQ multiplex PCR; TCRdb's table is partial and in-frame only. The table shows some 74,000 clones, with about 80% occurring only once. Within the ViraFEST assay, antigen-specific CD4+ T cells underwent expansion with viral peptide pools prior to sequencing. Isolating CD4+ T cells followed approximately 11 days of culture. Participants got two doses of BNT162b2 or mRNA-1273 vaccine. V was cut by 0 bases and J by 5 bases, with 8 bases left in between. The germline V gene has CDR1 GTSNPN and CDR2 SVGIG (reference sequence). The CDR3 has 13 residues. Sequencing used CD4+ T cells from PBMCs cultured with HCoV-229E spike peptides, obtained after COVID-19 vaccination. The TCR comes from a human donor who received a COVID-19 vaccine. The V gene is TRBV30, the J gene TRBJ1-5; D gene ambiguous. This chain's CDR3 is CAWSVSLDQPQHF. CDR3 nucleotide sequence: TGTGCCTGGAGTGTTTCGCTCGATCAGCCCCAGCATTTT. Complete variable domain (other parts from reference TRBV30 and TRBJ1-5): SQTIHQWPATLVQPVGSPLSLECTVEGTSNPNLYWYRQAAGRGLQLLFYSVGIGQISSEVPQNLSASRPQDRQFILSSKKLLLSDSGFYLCAWSVSLDQPQHFGDGTRLSIL.